One sample yielded the 3 T cell receptor beta chains listed below, sequenced in a study of OX40 agonist ivuxolimab in advanced cancers. TCRdb's copy holds only in-frame clones and misses some; the assay was immunoSEQ multiplex PCR. The data contain about 48,000 clones, 85% to 90% of them seen just once; the ten biggest clones take up 30% to 35%. The sample was CD4+ or CD8+ T cells sorted from blood, taken in a trial of the OX40 agonist ivuxolimab. The origin of the receptors is an adult with an advanced solid tumor such as melanoma, head and neck, liver or kidney cancer.

The chain has TRBV27 and TRBJ2-7; D may be TRBD2 (5 bases). The germline CDR1 and CDR2 sequences are MNHEY and SMNVEV (reference sequence). V lost 2 bases, J lost 3 bases, and 11 bases lay in between. The CDR3 runs 14 residues. The CDR3 nucleotides are TGTGCCAGCAGTTTACGAGGGCCGGGCTACGAGCAGTACTTC. It is translated as CASSLRGPGYEQYF.

The DNA for the CDR3 is TGCGCCAGCAGCCATAGTTCAGGGGGCGTAGGCAATCAGCCCCAGCATTTT. Residues: CASSHSSGGVGNQPQHF. The chain employs TRBV4-1 and TRBJ1-5; 8 bases fit TRBD1. V was pared by 3 bases and J by 2 bases, with 9 bases of the junction left unmatched. Germline CDR1 and CDR2: MGHRA and YSYEKL. The CDR3 runs to 17 residues.

CDR3 residues: CASSSTQGRQEKLFF. The DNA of the CDR3 is TGCGCCAGCAGTTCAACTCAGGGGAGACAGGAAAAACTGTTTTTT. The chain couples TRBV10-1 to TRBJ1-4; D is perhaps TRBD1 (6 bases). The germline CDR1 and CDR2 sequences are WNHNN and SYGVQD (reference sequence). The CDR3 totals 15 residues. Trimming cost V 5 bases and J 8 bases, with 18 bases left between them.